Presented here are 30 T cell receptor beta chains from one specimen sequenced in a study of regulatory T cells in long-lasting Graves disease. Relying on iRepertoire HTBI primers and Arm-PCR of CDR3 regions, the team built TCR beta libraries. One entry per CDR3 protein results from TCRdb running MiXCR on the multiplex PCR reads. In the table there are approximately 400,000 distinct CDR3 sequences, around 21% of which are singletons. As for time point: persistent/refractory GD, antithyroid drugs over 5 years with positive TRAb. Following extraction of RNA from PBMCs, that RNA was used to make the TCR library. The sample in question was peripheral blood mononuclear cells (PBMCs), obtained when the disease was refractory, from a patient treated with antithyroid drugs. These receptors were obtained from a female donor with Graves disease.

This clonotype was seen repeatedly, ten times or more. V and J are TRBV27 and TRBJ1-1, with a possible D match to TRBD1 (6 bases). The CDR3 spans 14 residues. V gave up 5 bases and J gave up 11 bases, with 21 bases separating them. Germline values: CDR1 MNHEY, CDR2 SMNVEV (reference sequence). CDR3 in amino acids: CASSGGVQGVEAFF. CDR3 nucleotide sequence: TGTGCCAGCAGTGGGGGGGTACAGGGAGTGGAGGCTTTCTTT.

Comment on this clonotype: Germline is not matched at one junction end, which may reflect a read error. V is TRBV27 and J is TRBJ2-7, with D possibly being TRBD1 or TRBD2 (5 bases each). CDR3 size: 14 residues. Germline lookup yields CDR1 MNHEY and CDR2 SMNVEV (reference sequence). CDR3 region: CASSFRGGGYGQYF. The CDR3 DNA reads as TGTGCCAGCAGTTTTAGGGGCGGAGGCTACGGGCAGTACTTC.

This clonotype was seen a few times. V and J are TRBV11-2 and TRBJ2-7, with 8 positions matching TRBD1. The CDR3 runs to 15 residues. The germline gives CDR1 SGHAT, CDR2 FQNNGV. With 4 bases clipped from V and 2 bases from J, the junction kept 7 bases outside the gene matches. The CDR3 region has the DNA TGTGCCAGCAGCTCTGGACAGGGTCGGACCTACGAGCAGTACTTC. Translated: CASSSGQGRTYEQYF.

This clonotype was seen repeatedly, ten times or more. V usage is TRBV7-2 and J usage is TRBJ2-7, with TRBD2 matching 7 bases. Per the germline V gene, CDR1 is SGHTA and CDR2 is FQGNSA. Trimming at V came to 1 base and at J to 6 bases, leaving 9 bases not matched to a gene. The CDR3 loop spans 15 amino acids. CDR3 DNA: TGTGCCAGCAGCTTAGAGGAGGGAGGGCCTCGCGAGCAGTACTTC. The encoded protein is CASSLEEGGPREQYF.

V and J are TRBV29-1 and TRBJ1-5; D is unresolved. This CDR3 contains 12 residues. Trimming pared 4 bases from V and 3 bases from J, leaving 7 bases between. The V gene's germline CDR1 is SQVTM and CDR2 ANQGSEA. CDR3 loop: CSVGADNQPQHF. CDR3 nucleotide sequence: TGCAGCGTTGGGGCAGACAATCAGCCCCAGCATTTT.

The J gene is TRBJ2-2, the V gene TRBV7-3, with 15 nucleotides matching TRBD2. After removal of 5 bases from V and 5 bases from J, the junction contained 3 bases not matched to a gene. This CDR3 contains 16 residues. Per germline, CDR1 SGHTA and CDR2 FQGTGA. This CDR3 reads CASSAGTSGRTGELFF. The CDR3 bases are TGTGCCAGCAGCGCCGGGACTAGCGGGAGGACCGGGGAGCTGTTTTTT.

This clonotype was detected only a few times. The rearrangement uses TRBV4-2 and TRBJ2-7; no reliable D call. V was shortened by 1 base and J by 1 base, with 8 bases between the two germline ends. This CDR3 contains 14 residues. Germline V gene sequence: CDR1 LGHNA, CDR2 YNFKEQ. The CDR3 DNA is TGTGCCAGCAGCCAAGTCTGGGGATCCTACGAGCAGTACTTC. Amino acid sequence: CASSQVWGSYEQYF.

This clonotype appeared a few times. The CDR3 region has the DNA TGTGCCAGCAGCTTGATTCGGGGCAGGGATGGGGCCAACGTCCTGACTTTC. Protein product: CASSLIRGRDGANVLTF. The V call is TRBV5-5, the J call TRBJ2-6; D assignment may be TRBD1 or TRBD2 (5 bases each). The V and J ends lost 1 base and 3 bases respectively, with 14 bases between them. This CDR3 is 17 amino acids long. Per germline, CDR1 SGHKS and CDR2 YYEKEE (reference sequence).

This clonotype has at least ten counts. The chain recombines TRBV27 with TRBJ1-2, with 10 bases identical to TRBD1. Germline assignment: CDR1 MNHEY and CDR2 SMNVEV (reference sequence). Trimming cost V 3 bases and J 8 bases; bases outside gene matches: 6. The CDR3 contains 14 residues. For the CDR3, the DNA is TGTGCCAGCAGTTTGGCCGGGACAGGGGACGGCTACACCTTC. As protein: CASSLAGTGDGYTF.

Many counts were recorded for this clonotype. The rearrangement joins TRBV3-1 to TRBJ1-4, with TRBD1 identical over 7 bases. Germline V gene data show CDR1 as LGHDT and CDR2 as YNNKEL (reference sequence). The CDR3 sequence is 16 residues long. Trimming took 0 bases from V and 6 from J; bases not matched to a gene: 7. The CDR3 protein is CASSQERQGGYEKLFF. The CDR3 bases are TGTGCCAGCAGCCAAGAAAGACAGGGAGGTTATGAAAAACTGTTTTTT.

This clonotype has ten or more counts. The chain joins TRBV28 to TRBJ1-2; possibly TRBD1 for D (5 bases). The CDR3 is 13 residues long. V was cut by 6 bases and J by 4 bases, with 12 bases left in between. Germline V gene sequence: CDR1 MDHEN, CDR2 SYDVKM. CDR3 amino acids: CASREEGFYGYTF. The CDR3 coding sequence is TGTGCCAGCAGAGAGGAGGGGTTCTATGGCTACACCTTC.

This clonotype was observed many times. This chain joins TRBV7-6 and TRBJ1-1; D not resolved. The germline V gene encodes CDR1 SGHVS and CDR2 FNYEAQ. The V end was cut by 6 bases, the J end by 5 bases, with 16 bases between. The CDR3 has 14 amino acids. The CDR3 DNA reads TGTGCCAGCAGTTTGTACTCGGGAGGGACTGAAGCTTTCTTT. Translating gives CASSLYSGGTEAFF.

The chain has TRBV7-2 and TRBJ2-2, with a tentative D call TRBD2 (6 bases). Trimming took 5 bases from V and 2 from J, leaving 21 bases between them. The CDR3 is 18 amino acids. Germline V gene lookup returns CDR1 SGHTA and CDR2 FQGNSA. The CDR3 coding sequence is TGTGCCAGCAGCCGGGGCGAACTCGGGGAGGTTAACACCGGGGAGCTGTTTTTT. Residues: CASSRGELGEVNTGELFF. The full variable domain, rest sourced from reference TRBV7-2 and TRBJ2-2, is GAGVSQSPSNKVTEKGKDVELRCDPISGHTALYWYRQSLGQGLEFLIYFQGNSAPDKSGLPSDRFSAERTGGSVSTLTIQRTQQEDSAVYLCASSRGELGEVNTGELFFGEGSRLTVL.

This clonotype was detected ten times or more. The V gene is TRBV7-2, the J gene TRBJ1-6; no clear D gene. V was cut by 2 bases and J by 10 bases, with 9 bases left in between. The CDR3 runs to 13 residues. Germline loops: CDR1 SGHTA, CDR2 FQGNSA. The CDR3 DNA is TGTGCCAGCAGCTTAATGCTACCATCACCCCTCCACTTT. This codes for CASSLMLPSPLHF.

The V gene is TRBV6-5, the J gene TRBJ1-1; D ambiguous. Germline V CDR1 and CDR2: MNHEY, SVGAGI. Trimming removed 0 bases from V and 10 bases from J, with 15 bases in between. This CDR3 comprises 14 residues. CDR3 in amino acids: CASSYSSTRVRAFF. CDR3 nucleotides: TGTGCCAGCAGTTACTCCTCCACAAGGGTTAGAGCTTTCTTT.

The rearrangement joins TRBV5-1 to TRBJ1-1; D gene uncertain. CDR3 length: 14 residues. Germline CDR1 SGHRS, CDR2 YFSETQ. The germline V and J ends were trimmed by 3 bases and 2 bases, with 11 bases remaining between them. DNA of the CDR3: TGCGCCAGCAGCTGGGGAGGCGGAAACACTGAAGCTTTCTTT. It translates to CASSWGGGNTEAFF.

V and J are TRBV3-1 and TRBJ2-5, with D maybe TRBD2 (6 bases). Between the trimmed V and J ends, which lost 0 bases and 9 bases, there was a span of 14 bases. The germline CDR1 and CDR2 sequences are LGHDT and YNNKEL (reference sequence). The CDR3 covers 14 residues. The CDR3: CASSQDRGEEAQYF. CDR3 nucleotides: TGTGCCAGCAGCCAAGATAGAGGGGAGGAGGCCCAGTACTTC.

With respect to this clonotype: One base away lies a much larger clone, so this may be a sequencing read error. V usage is TRBV7-9 and J usage is TRBJ2-5, with 14 bases aligning to TRBD2. The germline V gene has CDR1 SEHNR and CDR2 FQNEAQ (reference sequence). Trimming cost V 7 bases and J 1 base; bases outside gene matches: 11. There are 18 residues in the CDR3. The CDR3, as DNA: TGTGCCAGCAACTTGTTCGGGACTAGCGGGAGCACCCAAGAGACCCAGTACTTC. Translation: CASNLFGTSGSTQETQYF.

Worth noting for this clonotype: This may come from a read error, since a much larger clone is one base off. The chain combines TRBV7-2 with TRBJ2-5; 7 nucleotides match TRBD1. Germline V gives CDR1 SGHTA, CDR2 FQGNSA. V dropped 5 bases and J dropped 0; count of bases not matched to a gene: 9. The length of the CDR3 is 16 residues. The CDR3 DNA reads TGTGCCAGCAGCCACGGGACAGCCAAAGACCAAGAGACCCAGTACTTC. Residues: CASSHGTAKDQETQYF.

This rearrangement joins TRBV6-1 to TRBJ1-6; D is undetermined. The CDR3 is 14 amino acids. V was shortened by 3 bases and J by 4 bases, with 7 bases between the two germline ends. The germline V gene encodes CDR1 MNHNS and CDR2 SASEGT. The CDR3 loop reads CASSDRRYNSPLHF. The CDR3 region has the DNA TGTGCCAGCAGTGACCGCCGATATAATTCACCCCTCCACTTT.

The genes are TRBV6-2 or TRBV6-3 and TRBJ1-4, with D unclear. Germline-derived CDR1 and CDR2 are MNHEY and SVGEGT. CDR3 length: 15 amino acids. The ends were cut back, 2 bases at V and 7 bases at J, with 14 bases in the middle. The CDR3 nucleotides are TGTGCCAGCAGTTACCGAGGGCTTAGCGGTGAAAAACTGTTTTTT. It translates to CASSYRGLSGEKLFF.

This clonotype has a handful of counts. The gene calls are TRBV12-3 or TRBV12-4 and TRBJ2-4; 9 nucleotides agree with TRBD1. After removal of 6 bases from V and 1 base from J, the junction contained 10 bases not matched to a gene. The CDR3 is made up of 17 amino acids. This chain's CDR3 is CASSSPPGTGAKNIQYF. CDR3 sequence (DNA): TGTGCCAGCAGCTCCCCCCCCGGGACAGGGGCCAAAAACATTCAGTACTTC.

This clonotype was seen more than once but under ten times. The genes are TRBV6-5 and TRBJ2-7, with D hard to call. The CDR3 runs to 15 residues. Germline V CDR1 and CDR2: MNHEY, SVGAGI. Trimming took off 2 bases at V and 3 bases at J, with 14 bases between the two ends. In DNA form, the CDR3 reads TGTGCCAGCAGTTACAATCCTCTAGGTGTCTACGAGCAGTACTTC. Protein sequence: CASSYNPLGVYEQYF.

The chain combines TRBV20-1 with TRBJ2-1; the match to TRBD2 covers 7 bases. The V segment lost 0 bases and the J segment 10 bases; nucleotides outside the gene matches: 15. The CDR3 is 16 residues long. Germline CDR1 is DFQATT and CDR2 is SNEGSKA (reference sequence). The CDR3 is CSARDPAGRGSFEQFF. As DNA, the CDR3 is TGCAGTGCTAGAGATCCGGCAGGGAGGGGTAGCTTCGAGCAGTTCTTC.

This clonotype was observed a few times. V gene TRBV20-1 combines with J gene TRBJ2-7, with TRBD2 identical over 7 bases. The CDR3 loop spans 16 amino acids. Germline CDR1 reads DFQATT; CDR2 reads SNEGSKA (reference sequence). V lost 0 bases, J lost 2 bases, and 10 bases stayed unmatched. CDR3 sequence (DNA): TGCAGTGCTAGAGATCGGGAGCGGGGTCCTACCTACGAGCAGTACTTC. Translated, it gives CSARDRERGPTYEQYF.

This clonotype was counted only a few times. This chain links TRBV7-9 with TRBJ2-2; 12 bases are a match to TRBD1. Per germline, CDR1 SEHNR and CDR2 FQNEAQ (reference sequence). J was trimmed by 7 bases and V by 5 bases; bases with no gene match: 8. CDR3 length: 16 residues. The DNA for the CDR3 is TGTGCCAGCAGCCACCGGGACAGGGGGCGCGGCGGGGAGCTGTTTTTT. Its translation is CASSHRDRGRGGELFF.

This clonotype came up many times. The V gene is TRBV6-2 or TRBV6-3, the J gene TRBJ1-1; TRBD1 might be the D (6 bases). The V end was cut by 4 bases, the J end by 1 base, with 16 bases between. Germline CDR1 reads MNHEY; CDR2 reads SVGEGT. The CDR3 is 16 residues long. The CDR3 is CASSLGTQGRNTEAFF. CDR3 sequence (DNA): TGTGCCAGCAGTTTGGGGACACAGGGAAGGAACACTGAAGCTTTCTTT.

CDR3 residues: CASSQVGTSGIMSYEQYF. CDR3 coding DNA: TGTGCCAGCAGCCAAGTGGGGACTAGCGGGATAATGAGCTACGAGCAGTACTTC. The V gene is TRBV4-2, the J gene TRBJ2-7, with 13 positions matching TRBD2. This CDR3 contains 18 residues. J was trimmed by 3 bases and V by 1 base; bases with no gene match: 9. From germline, CDR1 is LGHNA and CDR2 YNFKEQ.

In this sample, this clonotype turned up many times. The rearrangement uses TRBV28 and TRBJ1-2; no reliable D call. CDR3 length: 11 amino acids. In germline, CDR1 is MDHEN, CDR2 SYDVKM. The V and J ends lost 2 bases and 5 bases respectively, with 3 bases between them. The CDR3 DNA reads TGTGCCAGCAGTTTAGAGTATGGCTACACCTTC. The encoded protein is CASSLEYGYTF.

The table lists this clonotype with many counts. This chain uses TRBV7-9 with TRBJ2-5; 16 nucleotides agree with TRBD2. This CDR3 spans 17 amino acids. The germline CDR1 and CDR2 sequences are SEHNR and FQNEAQ (reference sequence). With V trimmed by 5 bases and J by 2 bases, 5 bases remained unmatched. CDR3 in DNA: TGTGCCAGCAGCCCGGGACTAGCGGGAGGGTGGCAAGAGACCCAGTACTTC. It yields the protein CASSPGLAGGWQETQYF.